The rows below give T cell receptor beta chains drawn from one sample of a study of blood T cell repertoires in COVID-19. Repertoires were generated with immunoSEQ multiplex PCR, while TCRdb's copy carries only in-frame clones and drops some. Among fewer than 250,000 clones listed, 84% were seen once. The sequencing sample was made of PBMCs or T cells enriched from blood (not recorded which). Receptors originate from a man in his sixties who had recovered from COVID-19. The CDR3 runs from the conserved cysteine through the conserved F or W. D genes are given only for firm matches. Not every row has a clone size; where given, it reads once, few, many or a size class.

V gene	J gene	clone size	D gene	CDR3 protein	CDR3 DNA
TRBV7-2	TRBJ2-7	.	TRBD1	CASRTQGSRSTYEQYF	TGTGCCAGCAGAACACAGGGGTCCCGTTCAACTTACGAGCAGTACTTC
TRBV5-1	TRBJ1-6	many	.	CASSPEPLGPNSPLHF	TGCGCCAGCAGCCCAGAACCTTTGGGGCCGAATTCACCCCTCCACTTT
TRBV7-9	TRBJ1-2	few	TRBD1	CASSSAGGPDGYTF	TGTGCCAGCAGCTCCGCAGGGGGCCCGGATGGCTACACCTTC
TRBV4-2	TRBJ1-2	.	.	CASSQEFGVTYGYTF	TGTGCCAGCAGCCAAGAATTCGGGGTTACCTATGGCTACACCTTC
TRBV29-1	TRBJ1-2	few	TRBD1	CSVERGQDHGYTF	TGCAGCGTTGAGAGGGGGCAGGACCATGGCTACACCTTC
TRBV18	TRBJ2-6	.	TRBD1	CASSYTGGLSSGANVLTF	TGTGCCAGCTCATATACAGGGGGCCTATCCTCTGGGGCCAACGTCCTGACTTTC
TRBV7-2	TRBJ1-5	once	.	CASAGSNQPQHF	TGTGCCAGTGCGGGCAGTAATCAGCCCCAGCATTTT
TRBV2	TRBJ2-7	.	.	CASSIQGYEQYF	TGTGCCAGCAGCATACAGGGTTACGAGCAGTACTTC
TRBV28	TRBJ2-4	.	.	CASSSPLEIGIQYF	TGTGCCAGCAGTTCCCCCTTGGAGATCGGCATTCAGTACTTC
TRBV5-1	TRBJ2-5	few	TRBD1	CASSLAPAGGGETQYF	TGCGCCAGCAGCTTGGCGCCGGCAGGGGGCGGGGAGACCCAGTACTTC
TRBV20-1	TRBJ2-1	once	TRBD2	CSASPSGVSYNEQFF	TGCAGTGCTAGTCCTAGCGGGGTCTCCTACAATGAGCAGTTCTTC
TRBV2	TRBJ1-5	few	.	CASSEGKGGNQPQHF	TGTGCCAGCAGTGAAGGAAAAGGGGGCAATCAGCCCCAGCATTTT
TRBV6-2/TRBV6-3	TRBJ2-2	.	TRBD2	CASSYPTTSGYANTGELFF	TGTGCCAGCAGTTACCCAACGACTAGCGGGTACGCGAACACCGGGGAGCTGTTTTTT
TRBV11-3	TRBJ1-5	.	.	CASSLNSDQPQHF	TGTGCCAGCAGCTTAAACTCTGATCAGCCCCAGCATTTT
TRBV27	TRBJ2-7	.	.	CASRPGRYEQYF	TGTGCCAGCAGGCCGGGGAGATACGAGCAGTACTTC
TRBV29-1	TRBJ2-7	.	.	CSVDADRNEQYF	TGCAGCGTTGACGCAGACAGGAACGAGCAGTACTTC
TRBV6-6	TRBJ2-5	.	TRBD1	CASSYRDRVTGETQYF	TGTGCCAGCAGTTACCGAGACAGGGTAACGGGAGAGACCCAGTACTTC
TRBV19	TRBJ2-1	.	.	CASSTSAGTTPIYNEQFF	TGTGCCAGTAGTACCAGTGCGGGGACGACCCCAATCTACAATGAGCAGTTCTTC
TRBV4-1	TRBJ2-3	.	.	CASSQEGPKLTTDTQYF	TGCGCCAGCAGCCAAGAGGGCCCAAAATTAACCACAGATACGCAGTATTTT
TRBV16	TRBJ1-5	.	.	CASSQSAGKSNQPQHF	TGTGCCAGCAGCCAATCTGCGGGGAAAAGCAATCAGCCCCAGCATTTT
TRBV7-3	TRBJ2-1	.	.	CASSPAAYREQFF	TGTGCCAGCAGCCCGGCGGCCTATCGGGAGCAGTTCTTC
TRBV3-1/TRBV3-2	TRBJ1-1	few	TRBD1	CASRHGTGGAFF	TGTGCCAGCAGGCACGGGACAGGGGGAGCTTTCTTT
TRBV7-6	TRBJ2-3	.	TRBD2	CASSSLAGGPSTDTQYF	TGTGCCAGCAGTTCATTAGCGGGGGGGCCATCGACAGATACGCAGTATTTT
TRBV10-1	TRBJ1-2	once	.	CASSKTDYGYTF	TGCGCCAGCAGTAAGACAGACTATGGCTACACCTTC
TRBV7-9	TRBJ2-1	.	TRBD2	CASSLARTSGGVREQFF	TGTGCCAGCAGCTTAGCCCGAACTAGCGGGGGGGTGCGTGAGCAGTTCTTC
TRBV29-1	TRBJ2-1	.	.	CSVKGHSGSNEQFF	TGCAGCGTTAAGGGCCACTCGGGGAGCAATGAGCAGTTCTTC
TRBV14	TRBJ2-2	.	TRBD2	CASSLFLAGNTGELFF	TGTGCCAGCAGCCTCTTCCTAGCGGGGAACACCGGGGAGCTGTTTTTT
TRBV14	TRBJ1-6	.	.	CASSQEVGDSPLHF	TGTGCCAGCAGCCAAGAGGTGGGAGATTCACCCCTCCACTTT
TRBV11-2	TRBJ1-3	.	.	CASSLIRAGPNSGNTIYF	TGTGCCAGCAGCTTGATTAGAGCAGGGCCCAACTCTGGAAACACCATATATTTT
TRBV4-1	TRBJ2-6	.	.	CASSQDWETGANVLTF	TGCGCCAGCAGCCAAGATTGGGAGACTGGGGCCAACGTCCTGACTTTC
TRBV2	TRBJ2-7	.	.	CASSDPLPPYEQYF	TGTGCCAGCAGTGACCCACTGCCCCCCTACGAGCAGTACTTC
TRBV7-2	TRBJ1-2	.	TRBD1	CASSVTGGANYGYTF	TGTGCCAGCAGCGTAACAGGGGGCGCGAACTATGGCTACACCTTC
TRBV7-2	TRBJ2-7	.	TRBD1	CASSSPDRHSYEQYF	TGTGCCAGCAGCTCCCCGGACAGGCACTCCTACGAGCAGTACTTC
TRBV6-5	TRBJ1-1	.	TRBD1	CASSKKPQGGTEAFF	TGTGCCAGCAGCAAAAAACCCCAGGGGGGCACTGAAGCTTTCTTT
TRBV5-1	TRBJ1-4	.	TRBD1	CASSWTGGEKLFF	TGCGCCAGCAGTTGGACAGGGGGCGAAAAACTGTTTTTT
TRBV4-3	TRBJ1-2	.	.	CASSPGHGLGYTF	TGCGCCAGCAGCCCGGGACACGGGCTTGGCTACACCTTC
TRBV5-1	TRBJ2-5	.	TRBD1	CASSKTGGEETQYF	TGCGCCAGCAGCAAGACAGGGGGCGAAGAGACCCAGTACTTC
TRBV7-2	TRBJ2-7	.	TRBD1	CASSLGSQGADEQYF	TGTGCCAGCAGCTTAGGTTCACAGGGGGCCGACGAGCAGTACTTC
TRBV11-1	TRBJ1-1	.	TRBD1	CASSRTRDSLAEAFF	TGTGCCAGCAGCAGAACGCGGGACAGTCTTGCTGAAGCTTTCTTT
TRBV4-3	TRBJ2-1	.	TRBD1	CASSQDTGGSDEQFF	TGCGCCAGCAGCCAAGATACAGGGGGCAGCGATGAGCAGTTCTTC
TRBV11-3	TRBJ2-5	once	.	CASSLGSREQETQYF	TGTGCCAGCAGCTTAGGGTCCAGGGAACAAGAGACCCAGTACTTC
TRBV5-1	TRBJ2-2	few	.	CASSLTTQGNTGELFF	TGCGCCAGCAGCTTGACAACTCAGGGTAACACCGGGGAGCTGTTTTTT
TRBV18	TRBJ1-3	.	TRBD1	CASSPPGTGQPSGNTIYF	TGTGCCAGCTCACCACCGGGGACAGGGCAACCCTCTGGAAACACCATATATTTT
TRBV19	TRBJ2-2	.	TRBD2	CASSGEGFSNTGELFF	TGTGCCAGTAGTGGGGAGGGATTTTCGAACACCGGGGAGCTGTTTTTT